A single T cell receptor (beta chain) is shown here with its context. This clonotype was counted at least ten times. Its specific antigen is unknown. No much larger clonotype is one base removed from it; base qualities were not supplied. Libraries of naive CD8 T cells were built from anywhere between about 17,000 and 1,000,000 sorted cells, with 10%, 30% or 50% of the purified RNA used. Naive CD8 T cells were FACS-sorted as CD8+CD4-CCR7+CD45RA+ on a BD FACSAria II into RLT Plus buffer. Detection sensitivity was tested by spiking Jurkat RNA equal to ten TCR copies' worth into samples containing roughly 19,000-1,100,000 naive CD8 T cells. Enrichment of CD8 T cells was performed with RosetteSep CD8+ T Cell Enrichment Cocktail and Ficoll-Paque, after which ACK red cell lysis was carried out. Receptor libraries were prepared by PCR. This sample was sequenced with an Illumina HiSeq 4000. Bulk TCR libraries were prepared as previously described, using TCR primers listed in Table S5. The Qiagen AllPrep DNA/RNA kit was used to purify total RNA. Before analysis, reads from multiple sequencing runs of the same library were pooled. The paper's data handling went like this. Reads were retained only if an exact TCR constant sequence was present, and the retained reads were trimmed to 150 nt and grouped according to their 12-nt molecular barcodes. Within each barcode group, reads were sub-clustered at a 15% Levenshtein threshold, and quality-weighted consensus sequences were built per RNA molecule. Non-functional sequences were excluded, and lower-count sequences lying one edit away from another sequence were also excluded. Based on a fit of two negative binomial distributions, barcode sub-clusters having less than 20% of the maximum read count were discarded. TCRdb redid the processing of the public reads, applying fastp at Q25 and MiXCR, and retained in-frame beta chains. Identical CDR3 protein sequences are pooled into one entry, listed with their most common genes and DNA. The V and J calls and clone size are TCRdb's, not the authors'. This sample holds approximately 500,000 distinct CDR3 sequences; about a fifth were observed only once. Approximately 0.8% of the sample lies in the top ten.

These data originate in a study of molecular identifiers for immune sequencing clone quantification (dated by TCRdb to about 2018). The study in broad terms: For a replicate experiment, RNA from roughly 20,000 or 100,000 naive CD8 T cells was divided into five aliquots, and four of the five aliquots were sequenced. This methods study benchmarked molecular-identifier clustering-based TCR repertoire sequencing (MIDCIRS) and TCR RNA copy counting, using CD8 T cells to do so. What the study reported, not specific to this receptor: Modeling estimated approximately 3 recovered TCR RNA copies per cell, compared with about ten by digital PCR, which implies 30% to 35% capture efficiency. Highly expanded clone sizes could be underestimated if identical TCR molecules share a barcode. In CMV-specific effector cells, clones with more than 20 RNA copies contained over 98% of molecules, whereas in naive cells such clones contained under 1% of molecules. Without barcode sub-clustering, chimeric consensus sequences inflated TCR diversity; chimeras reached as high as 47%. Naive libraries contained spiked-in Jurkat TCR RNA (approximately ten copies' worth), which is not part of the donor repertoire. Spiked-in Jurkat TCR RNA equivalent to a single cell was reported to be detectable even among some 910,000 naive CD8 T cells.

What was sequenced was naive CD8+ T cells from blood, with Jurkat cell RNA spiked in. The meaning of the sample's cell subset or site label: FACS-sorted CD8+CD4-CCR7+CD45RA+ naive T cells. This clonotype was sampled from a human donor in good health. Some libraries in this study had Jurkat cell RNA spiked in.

At the DNA level, the sequence is TGTGCCAGCAGTTACTTAGGAGGTTCTGGATACGAGCAGTACTTC. Its product reads: CASSYLGGSGYEQYF. Rearrangement joined TRBV6-5 to TRBJ2-7; TRBD2 is a possible D gene, resting on 5 matching bases. Based on the germline V gene, the CDR1 and CDR2 sequences are MNHEY and SVGAGI. The CDR3 has 15 amino acids, counting the end cysteine and phenylalanine. Here the CDR3 DNA is all that survives: 45 bases in frame from base 1. Trimming costs V 1 base and J 4 bases, and their ends lie 14 bases apart.